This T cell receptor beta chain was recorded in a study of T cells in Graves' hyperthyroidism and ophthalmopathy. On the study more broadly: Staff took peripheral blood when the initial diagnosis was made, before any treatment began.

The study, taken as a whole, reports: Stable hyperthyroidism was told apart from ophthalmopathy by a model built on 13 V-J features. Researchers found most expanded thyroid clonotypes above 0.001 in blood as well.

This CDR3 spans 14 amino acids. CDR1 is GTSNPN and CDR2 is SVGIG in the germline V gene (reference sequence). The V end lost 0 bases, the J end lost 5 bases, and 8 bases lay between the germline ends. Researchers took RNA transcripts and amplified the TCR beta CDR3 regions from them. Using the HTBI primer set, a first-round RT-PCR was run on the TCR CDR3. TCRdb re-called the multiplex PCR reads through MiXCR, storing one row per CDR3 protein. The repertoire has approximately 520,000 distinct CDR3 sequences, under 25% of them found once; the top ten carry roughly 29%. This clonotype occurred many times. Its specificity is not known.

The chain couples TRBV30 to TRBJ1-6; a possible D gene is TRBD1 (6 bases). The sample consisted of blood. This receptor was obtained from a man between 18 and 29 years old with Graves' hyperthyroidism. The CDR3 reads CAWSVGQNNSPLHF. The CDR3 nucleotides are TGTGCCTGGAGTGTTGGACAGAATAATTCACCCCTCCACTTT.